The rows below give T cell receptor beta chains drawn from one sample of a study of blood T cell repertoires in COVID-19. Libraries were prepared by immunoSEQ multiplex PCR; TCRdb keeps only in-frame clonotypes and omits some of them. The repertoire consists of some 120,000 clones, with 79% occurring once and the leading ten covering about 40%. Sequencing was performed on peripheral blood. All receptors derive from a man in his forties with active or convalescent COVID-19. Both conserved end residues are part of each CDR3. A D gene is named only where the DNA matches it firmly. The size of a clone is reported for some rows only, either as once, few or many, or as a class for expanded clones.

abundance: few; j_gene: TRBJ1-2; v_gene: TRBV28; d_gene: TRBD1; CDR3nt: TGTGCCAGCAGGTCAGGGACAGCTCCTTATGGCTACACCTTC; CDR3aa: CASRSGTAPYGYTF
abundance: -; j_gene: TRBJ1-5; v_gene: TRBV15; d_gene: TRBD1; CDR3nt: TGTGCCACCAGTAGACAGGGGGCCTTTCAGCCCCAGCATTTT; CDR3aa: CATSRQGAFQPQHF
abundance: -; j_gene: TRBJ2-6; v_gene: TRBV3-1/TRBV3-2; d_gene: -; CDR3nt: TGTGCCAGCAGCCAAGATATTACAGCCTCTGGGGCCAACGTCCTGACTTTC; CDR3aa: CASSQDITASGANVLTF
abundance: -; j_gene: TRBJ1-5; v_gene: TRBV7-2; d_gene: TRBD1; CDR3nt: TGTGCCAGCAGCCAACGAGTGGGGGACAGGGCAGAGCCCCAGCATTTT; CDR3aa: CASSQRVGDRAEPQHF
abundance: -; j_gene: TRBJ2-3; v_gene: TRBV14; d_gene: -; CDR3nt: TGTGCCAGCAGTCTTCACCTAACAGATACGCAGTATTTT; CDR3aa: CASSLHLTDTQYF
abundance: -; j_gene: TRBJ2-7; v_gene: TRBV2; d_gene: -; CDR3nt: TGTGCCAGCAGTGCTAGAAGCGCCTACGAGCAGTACTTC; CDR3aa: CASSARSAYEQYF
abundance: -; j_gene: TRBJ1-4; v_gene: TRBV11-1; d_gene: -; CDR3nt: TGTGCCAGCAGCCCACGTCCAGCTAATGAAAAACTGTTTTTT; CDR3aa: CASSPRPANEKLFF
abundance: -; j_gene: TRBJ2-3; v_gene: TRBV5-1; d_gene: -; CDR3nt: TGCGCCAGCAGCTTGGACGGGAAACCCACAGATACGCAGTATTTT; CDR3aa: CASSLDGKPTDTQYF
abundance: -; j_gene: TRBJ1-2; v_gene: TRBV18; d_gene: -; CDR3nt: TGTGCCAGCTCACGGATACAGGACCCCATCAACTATGGCTACACCTTC; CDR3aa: CASSRIQDPINYGYTF
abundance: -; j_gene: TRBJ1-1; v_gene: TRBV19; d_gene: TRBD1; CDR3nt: TGTGCCAGTGGCGGACAGGGCCCCACTGAAGCTTTCTTT; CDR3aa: CASGGQGPTEAFF
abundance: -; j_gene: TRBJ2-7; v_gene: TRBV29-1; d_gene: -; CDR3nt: TGCAGCGTTGAAGATCAAGGACAGCCTATCTACGAGCAGTACTTC; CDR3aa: CSVEDQGQPIYEQYF
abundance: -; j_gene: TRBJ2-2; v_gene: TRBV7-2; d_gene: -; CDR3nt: TGTGCCAGCACCCCGACTACTAACACCGGGGAGCTGTTTTTT; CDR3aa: CASTPTTNTGELFF
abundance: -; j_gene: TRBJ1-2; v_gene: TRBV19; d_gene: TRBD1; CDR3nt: TGTGCCATCCGGGACAGGGGCTCTGGCTACACCTTC; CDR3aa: CAIRDRGSGYTF
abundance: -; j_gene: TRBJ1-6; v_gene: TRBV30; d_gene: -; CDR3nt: TGTGCCTGGAGTTACTACAATTCACCCCTCCACTTT; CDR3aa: CAWSYYNSPLHF
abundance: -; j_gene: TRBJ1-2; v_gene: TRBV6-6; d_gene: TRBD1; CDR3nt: TGTGCCAGCAGTGACAGGGGGACTAACTATGGCTACACCTTC; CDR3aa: CASSDRGTNYGYTF
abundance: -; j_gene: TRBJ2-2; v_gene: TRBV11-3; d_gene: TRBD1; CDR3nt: TGTGCCAGCAGCCCCCGCCAGGGGGTGAACACCGGGGAGCTGTTTTTT; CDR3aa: CASSPRQGVNTGELFF
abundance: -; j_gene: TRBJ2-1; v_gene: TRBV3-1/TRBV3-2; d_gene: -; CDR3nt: TGTGCCAGCAGCCAAGATTCGGGAGCGTACAATGAGCAGTTCTTC; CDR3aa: CASSQDSGAYNEQFF
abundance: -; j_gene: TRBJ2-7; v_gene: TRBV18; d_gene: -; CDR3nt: TGTGCCAGCTCACCAGAGTCGAGGCAGGGGACGTACTCCTACGAGCAGTACTTC; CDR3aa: CASSPESRQGTYSYEQYF
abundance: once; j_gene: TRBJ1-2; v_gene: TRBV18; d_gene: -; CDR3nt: TGTGCCAGCTCACCCCTGTTAGTCGAAGGCTACACCTTC; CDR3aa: CASSPLLVEGYTF
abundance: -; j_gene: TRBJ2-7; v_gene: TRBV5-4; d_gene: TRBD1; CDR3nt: TGTGCCAGCAGCTTGGCCGGGACAGGGAGCTACGAGCAGTACTTC; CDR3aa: CASSLAGTGSYEQYF
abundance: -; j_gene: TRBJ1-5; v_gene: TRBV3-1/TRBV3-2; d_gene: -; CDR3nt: TGTGCCAGCAGCCAAACAGGCACCAATCAGCCCCAGCATTTT; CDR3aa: CASSQTGTNQPQHF
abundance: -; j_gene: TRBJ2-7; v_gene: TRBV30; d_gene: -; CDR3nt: TGTGCCTGGAATCAGGGGTACGAGCAGTACTTC; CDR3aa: CAWNQGYEQYF
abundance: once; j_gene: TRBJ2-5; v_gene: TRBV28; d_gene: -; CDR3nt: TGTGCCAGCAGTGAAATAAGCCTAATTTCCCAAGAGACCCAGTACTTC; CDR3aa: CASSEISLISQETQYF
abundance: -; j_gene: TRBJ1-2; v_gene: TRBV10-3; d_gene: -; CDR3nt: TGTGCCATCAGTGAGCAGGGCGACTATGGCTACACCTTC; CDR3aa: CAISEQGDYGYTF
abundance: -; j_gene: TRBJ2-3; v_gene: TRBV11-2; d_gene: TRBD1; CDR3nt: TGTGCCAGCAGCCCGGACAGGGGGCTTACAGATACGCAGTATTTT; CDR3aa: CASSPDRGLTDTQYF
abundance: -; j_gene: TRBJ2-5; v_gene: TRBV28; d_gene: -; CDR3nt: TGTGCCAGCAGGCTGGACAGACAAGAGACCCAGTACTTC; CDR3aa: CASRLDRQETQYF
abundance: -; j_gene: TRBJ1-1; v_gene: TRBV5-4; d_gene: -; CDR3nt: TGTGCCAGCAGCTTCCAGACACTCCTTGATTTTAGCACTGAAGCTTTCTTT; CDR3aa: CASSFQTLLDFSTEAFF
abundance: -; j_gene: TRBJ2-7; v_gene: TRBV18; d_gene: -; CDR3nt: TGTGCCAGCTCACCACTTCGGGAGTCAAGGGAGCAGTACTTC; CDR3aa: CASSPLRESREQYF
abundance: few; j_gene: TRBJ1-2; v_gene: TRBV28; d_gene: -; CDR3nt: TGTGCCAGCAGAGGGGTCAACTATGGCTACACCTTC; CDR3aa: CASRGVNYGYTF
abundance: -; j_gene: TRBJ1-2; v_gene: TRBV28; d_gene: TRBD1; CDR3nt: TGTGCCAGCAGCAGCCGGGACAGGGAGGGCTACACCTTC; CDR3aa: CASSSRDREGYTF
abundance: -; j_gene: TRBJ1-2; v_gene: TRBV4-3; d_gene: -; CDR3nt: TGCGCCAGCAGCCAAGAGATCGCAGGCGACTATGGCTACACCTTC; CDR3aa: CASSQEIAGDYGYTF
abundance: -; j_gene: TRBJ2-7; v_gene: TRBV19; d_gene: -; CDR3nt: TGTGCCAGTAGTATATACCCAGGCGCCTACGAGCAGTACTTC; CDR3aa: CASSIYPGAYEQYF
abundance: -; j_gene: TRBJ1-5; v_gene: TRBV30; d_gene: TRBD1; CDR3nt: TGTGCCTGGAGTACCAATACAGGGGGAAGCCAGCCCCAGCATTTT; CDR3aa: CAWSTNTGGSQPQHF